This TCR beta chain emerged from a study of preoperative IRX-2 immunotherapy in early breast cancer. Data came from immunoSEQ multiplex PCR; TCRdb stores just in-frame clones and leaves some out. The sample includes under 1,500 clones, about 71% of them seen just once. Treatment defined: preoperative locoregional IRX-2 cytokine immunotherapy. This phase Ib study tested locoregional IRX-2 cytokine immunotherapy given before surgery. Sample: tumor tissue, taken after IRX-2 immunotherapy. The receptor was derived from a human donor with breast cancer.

DNA of the CDR3: TGTGCTAGTGTCGGGGGACAGGCGTACAATGAGCAGTTCTTC. Its protein is CASVGGQAYNEQFF. This chain joins TRBV12-5 and TRBJ2-1; 8 bases agree with TRBD1. CDR1 and CDR2 (germline): LGHNT, FRNRAP. The V gene end was trimmed by 7 bases and the J gene end by 4 bases; junction bases not matched to a gene: 6. The CDR3 runs 14 residues.